The 11 T cell receptor beta chains below come from one sample, sequenced in a study of blood T cell repertoires in COVID-19. Assay: immunoSEQ multiplex PCR; the TCRdb copy retains only in-frame clones and omits some. The data contain 360,000 or so clones, around nine tenths of them singletons. Sequences were obtained from PBMCs or T cells enriched from blood (not recorded which). Receptor source: a woman aged 30 to 39 who had been exposed to COVID-19.

A note on this clone: Other DNA sequences from this sample encode an identical CDR3 as well. J is TRBJ1-1 and V is TRBV3-1 (or the pseudogene TRBV3-2); 7 positions agree with TRBD1. The J segment lost 8 bases and the V segment lost 1 base, leaving 1 base of the junction unmatched. The CDR3 spans 12 residues. The germline CDR1 and CDR2 sequences are LGHDT and YNNKEL (reference sequence). The DNA for the CDR3 is TGTGCCAGCAGCCAAGCGACAGGGGAAGCTTTCTTT. This gives the protein CASSQATGEAFF.

The chain recombines TRBV24-1 with TRBJ2-1, with 11 bases that match TRBD1. With 3 bases clipped from V and 6 bases from J, the junction kept 6 bases outside the gene matches. CDR1 is KGHDR, CDR2 SFDVKD, per germline. There are 16 residues in the CDR3. In nucleotides, the CDR3 is TGTGCCACCAGTGATCCTCCCGGGACAGGGGGCAATGAGCAGTTCTTC. This codes for CATSDPPGTGGNEQFF.

V and J are TRBV27 and TRBJ2-1; 11 bases are a match to TRBD2. The CDR3 extends over 16 amino acids. The V segment lost 6 bases and the J segment 2 bases; nucleotides outside the gene matches: 6. CDR1 is MNHEY, CDR2 SMNVEV, per germline (reference sequence). CDR3 nucleotides: TGTGCCAGCAGACTTCTAGCGGGAGGCCCCTACAATGAGCAGTTCTTC. This translates into CASRLLAGGPYNEQFF.

This clone was counted a single time. The chain carries TRBV28 and TRBJ2-7, with 8 bases identical to TRBD2. Trimming took 1 base from V and 0 from J; bases not matched to a gene: 2. Germline lookup yields CDR1 MDHEN and CDR2 SYDVKM. The CDR3 is 15 residues long. CDR3 nucleotides: TGTGCCAGCAGTTTATTTACTAGCGGCTCCTACGAGCAGTACTTC. Translating it yields CASSLFTSGSYEQYF.

The gene calls are TRBV11-1 and TRBJ2-5; TRBD1 is a possible D gene (6 bases). Trimming removed 5 bases at V and 5 bases at J, with 12 bases between. This CDR3 contains 13 residues. The germline gives CDR1 SGHAT, CDR2 FQDESV (reference sequence). The DNA of the CDR3 is TGTGCCAGCAGCGGGACACCGAGGGAGACCCAGTACTTC. Its protein product is CASSGTPRETQYF. The entire variable domain, with the rest obtained from reference TRBV11-1 and TRBJ2-5, is as follows: EAEVAQSPRYKITEKSQAVAFWCDPISGHATLYWYRQILGQGPELLVQFQDESVVDDSQLPKDRFSAERLKGVDSTLKIQPAELGDSAMYLCASSGTPRETQYFGPGTRLLVL.

The CDR3 loop is CASGDYAGTGSHEQYF. CDR3 nucleotides: TGTGCCAGCGGAGACTACGCCGGGACAGGGTCCCACGAGCAGTACTTC. The V and J genes are TRBV28 and TRBJ2-7; 9 bases agree with TRBD1. Germline V gene lookup returns CDR1 MDHEN and CDR2 SYDVKM. This CDR3 has 16 residues. Germline trimming cut 8 bases from V and 5 bases from J; bases unmatched to any gene: 16.

This clone has just one count. Additional DNA sequences in this sample encode the identical CDR3. The chain carries TRBV19 and TRBJ2-1; weak D call: TRBD1 (6 bases). The CDR3 extends over 15 amino acids. Germline V CDR1 and CDR2: LNHDA, SQIVND (reference sequence). V gave up 6 bases and J gave up 0 bases, with 12 bases separating them. CDR3 residues: CASRTDRSSYNEQFF. The CDR3 nucleotides read TGTGCCAGTAGGACAGACAGGAGCTCCTACAATGAGCAGTTCTTC.

This chain links TRBV11-2 with TRBJ2-1; D call uncertain. V was shortened by 5 bases and J by 6 bases, with 14 bases between the two germline ends. The CDR3 extends over 14 amino acids. CDR1 is SGHAT, CDR2 FQNNGV, per germline. CDR3: CASSAPLSGNEQFF. Here the CDR3 DNA reads TGTGCCAGCAGCGCCCCCCTGAGTGGCAATGAGCAGTTCTTC.

Here the CDR3 reads CASSLGGYNEKLFF. In DNA form, the CDR3 reads TGTGCCAGCAGCTTGGGAGGGTATAATGAAAAACTGTTTTTT. The genes are TRBV5-6 and TRBJ1-4; the D is unclear. V lost 0 bases and J 4 bases, leaving 7 bases between the germline ends. The CDR3 is made up of 14 amino acids. Germline V gene data show CDR1 as SGHDT and CDR2 as YYEEEE.

The rearrangement uses TRBV28 and TRBJ2-3; 8 nucleotides align to TRBD1. Germline CDR1 is MDHEN and CDR2 is SYDVKM. The ends lost 5 bases at V and 6 bases at J; junction bases unmatched: 7. There are 14 residues in the CDR3. CDR3 amino acids: CASSQTGDLDTQYF. For the CDR3, the DNA is TGTGCCAGCAGTCAGACAGGGGATCTGGATACGCAGTATTTT. The full variable domain, its missing parts supplied by reference TRBV28 and TRBJ2-3, is DVKVTQSSRYLVKRTGEKVFLECVQDMDHENMFWYRQDPGLGLRLIYFSYDVKMKEKGDIPEGYSVSREKKERFSLILESASTNQTSMYLCASSQTGDLDTQYFGPGTRLTVL.

The chain couples TRBV27 to TRBJ1-3, with D uncertain. This CDR3 contains 13 residues. V lost 11 bases and J lost 0, with 11 bases in between. Germline V gene sequence: CDR1 MNHEY, CDR2 SMNVEV (reference sequence). The DNA for the CDR3 is TGTGCCCCCCCGGGGAGCTCTGGAAACACCATATATTTT. Protein sequence: CAPPGSSGNTIYF.